The next 10 T cell receptor beta chains were all read from a single sample in a study of cytomegalovirus exposure and HLA in healthy donors. With 60 Vbeta and 13 Jbeta primers, the PCR was carried out. Generated by immunoSEQ multiplex PCR, the TCRdb table keeps only in-frame clones and is missing some. The repertoire holds fewer than 120,000 clones, with around 83% as singletons. Sample: PBMCs. The receptors stem from a woman aged 55 to 70 in good health and CMV-seropositive.

This clone was seen only once. This chain connects TRBV7-9 to TRBJ1-1; D ambiguous. The CDR3 has 12 amino acids. The germline CDR1 and CDR2 sequences are SEHNR and FQNEAQ (reference sequence). Trimming left V 4 bases short and J 4 bases short, with 7 bases between. Here the CDR3 DNA reads TGTGCCAGCAGCTCACGTAGCACTGAAGCTTTCTTT. It encodes CASSSRSTEAFF.

The chain uses TRBV5-1 and TRBJ2-1; D is unresolved. V was trimmed by 4 bases and J by 0 bases, leaving 8 bases between them. This CDR3 comprises 14 residues. Germline V CDR1 and CDR2: SGHRS, YFSETQ. The CDR3 protein is CASSRDTSYNEQFF. In DNA, the CDR3 is TGCGCCAGCAGCCGCGACACCTCCTACAATGAGCAGTTCTTC.

The genes are TRBV9 and TRBJ1-1; D is uncertain. V gave up 3 bases and J gave up 7 bases, with 10 bases separating them. The CDR3 is made up of 12 amino acids. CDR1 is SGDLS, CDR2 YYNGEE, per germline. For the CDR3, the DNA is TGTGCCAGCAGCGCCGATAGAGGTGAAGCTTTCTTT. Amino acid sequence: CASSADRGEAFF.

V usage is TRBV30 and J usage is TRBJ1-2, with D tentatively TRBD1 (6 bases). Trimming stripped 1 base from V and 4 bases from J, with 13 bases between. CDR1 and CDR2 from the germline V gene are GTSNPN and SVGIG (reference sequence). CDR3 length: 14 residues. The CDR3 coding sequence is TGTGCCTGGAGTGCAGGCAGGGGCCCCTATGGCTACACCTTC. It translates to CAWSAGRGPYGYTF.

This sequence joins TRBV28 and TRBJ2-4; 14 bases align to TRBD2. CDR3 length equals 20 residues. Germline CDR1 MDHEN, CDR2 SYDVKM. With 5 bases clipped from V and 3 bases from J, the junction kept 15 bases outside the gene matches. The CDR3, as DNA: TGTGCCAGCAGTCATCACCTCGGACTAGCGGGAGGAGGTGACAAAAACATTCAGTACTTC. This encodes CASSHHLGLAGGGDKNIQYF. Full variable domain (outside the CDR3, taken from reference TRBV28 and TRBJ2-4): DVKVTQSSRYLVKRTGEKVFLECVQDMDHENMFWYRQDPGLGLRLIYFSYDVKMKEKGDIPEGYSVSREKKERFSLILESASTNQTSMYLCASSHHLGLAGGGDKNIQYFGAGTRLSVL.

J is TRBJ2-2 and V is TRBV6-5; the D gene is possibly TRBD1 (6 bases). The CDR3 sequence is 15 residues long. V was trimmed by 6 bases and J by 6 bases, leaving 17 bases between them. The germline V gene encodes CDR1 MNHEY and CDR2 SVGAGI. The CDR3 region has the DNA TGTGCCAGCAGCCTACTACAGGGAATAGCCGGGGAGCTGTTTTTT. Protein: CASSLLQGIAGELFF.

The chain is built from TRBV10-3 and TRBJ1-2; the match to TRBD1 covers 7 bases. Germline V gives CDR1 ENHRY, CDR2 SYGVKD. The CDR3 runs to 16 residues. Unmatched junction bases numbered 7, after V lost 3 bases and J lost 0 bases. The CDR3 reads CAISEGGTVSNYGYTF. For the CDR3, the DNA is TGTGCCATCAGTGAAGGGGGGACAGTGTCTAACTATGGCTACACCTTC.

The chain is built from TRBV7-3 and TRBJ2-1; D is possibly TRBD1 (5 bases). In germline, CDR1 is SGHTA, CDR2 FQGTGA. V lost 5 bases and J lost 6, with 14 bases in between. The CDR3 loop spans 14 amino acids. In DNA, the CDR3 is TGTGCCAGCAGCCTGGCCCTAGGGGTCAATGAGCAGTTCTTC. Translated: CASSLALGVNEQFF.

This chain uses TRBV2 with TRBJ2-3; 12 bases are shared with TRBD2. This CDR3 has 15 residues. From germline, CDR1 is SNHLY and CDR2 FYNNEI. With 7 bases clipped from V and 8 bases from J, the junction kept 10 bases outside the gene matches. CDR3 in DNA: TGTGCCAGCATCGTCGGACTAGCGGGAATCCTTACGCAGTATTTT. Its protein product is CASIVGLAGILTQYF.

This sequence joins TRBV29-1 and TRBJ1-1; tentatively, D is TRBD1 (5 bases). Trimming took 6 bases from V and 5 from J, leaving 10 bases between them. CDR3 length equals 11 residues. CDR1 is SQVTM, CDR2 ANQGSEA, per germline. CDR3 DNA: TGCAGCGTCCGAAGGGGTACTGAAGCTTTCTTT. It translates to CSVRRGTEAFF. Drawing the rest from reference TRBV29-1 and TRBJ1-1, the complete variable domain is SAVISQKPSRDICQRGTSLTIQCQVDSQVTMMFWYRQQPGQSLTLIATANQGSEATYESGFVIDKFPISRPNLTFSTLTVSNMSPEDSSIYLCSVRRGTEAFFGQGTRLTVV.